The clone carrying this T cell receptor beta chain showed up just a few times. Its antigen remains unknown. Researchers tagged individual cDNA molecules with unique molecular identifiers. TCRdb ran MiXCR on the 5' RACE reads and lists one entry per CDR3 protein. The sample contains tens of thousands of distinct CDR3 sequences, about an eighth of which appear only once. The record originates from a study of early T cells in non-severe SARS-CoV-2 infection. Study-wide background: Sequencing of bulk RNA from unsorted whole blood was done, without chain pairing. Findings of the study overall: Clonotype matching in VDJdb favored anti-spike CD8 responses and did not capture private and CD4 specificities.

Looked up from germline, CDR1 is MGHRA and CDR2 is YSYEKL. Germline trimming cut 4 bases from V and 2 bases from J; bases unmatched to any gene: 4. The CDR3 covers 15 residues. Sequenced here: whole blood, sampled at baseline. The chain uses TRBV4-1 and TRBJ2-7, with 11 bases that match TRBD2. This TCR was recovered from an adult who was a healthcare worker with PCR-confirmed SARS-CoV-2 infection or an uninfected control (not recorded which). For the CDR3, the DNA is TGCGCCAGCAGCCGAGGGACTAGCGGAGCCTACGAGCAGTACTTC. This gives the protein CASSRGTSGAYEQYF.